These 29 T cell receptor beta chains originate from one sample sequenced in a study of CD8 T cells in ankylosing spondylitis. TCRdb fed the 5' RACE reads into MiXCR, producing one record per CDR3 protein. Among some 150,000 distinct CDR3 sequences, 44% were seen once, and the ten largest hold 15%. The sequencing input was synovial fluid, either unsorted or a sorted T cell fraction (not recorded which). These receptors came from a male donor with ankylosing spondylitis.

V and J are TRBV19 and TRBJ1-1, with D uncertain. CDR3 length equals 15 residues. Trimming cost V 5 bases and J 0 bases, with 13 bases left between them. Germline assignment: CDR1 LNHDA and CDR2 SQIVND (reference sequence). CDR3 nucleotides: TGTGCCAGTAGTGGAAGGGTCAGCATGAACACTGAAGCTTTCTTT. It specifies CASSGRVSMNTEAFF.

As DNA, the CDR3 is TGTGCCACCAGCAGACTACAGGGTAATGAGCAGTTCTTC. It yields the protein CATSRLQGNEQFF. V and J are TRBV15 and TRBJ2-1, with D perhaps matching TRBD1 (6 bases). Germline V gene data show CDR1 as LNHNV and CDR2 as YYDKDF (reference sequence). CDR3 size: 13 residues. Trimming shortened V by 2 bases and J by 7 bases, and 9 bases separated the two germline ends.

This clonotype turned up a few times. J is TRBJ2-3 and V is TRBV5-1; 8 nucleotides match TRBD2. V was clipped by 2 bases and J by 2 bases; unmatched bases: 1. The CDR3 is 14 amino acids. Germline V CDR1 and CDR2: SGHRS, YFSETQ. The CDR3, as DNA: TGCGCCAGCAGCTTTAGCGGGGCCACAGATACGCAGTATTTT. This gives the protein CASSFSGATDTQYF.

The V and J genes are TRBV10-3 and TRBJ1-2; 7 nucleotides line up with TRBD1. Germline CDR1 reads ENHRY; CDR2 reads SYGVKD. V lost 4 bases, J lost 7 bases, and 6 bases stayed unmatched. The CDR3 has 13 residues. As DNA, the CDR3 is TGTGCCATCAGTGTGGACAGGAACGGTGGCTACACCTTC. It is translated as CAISVDRNGGYTF.

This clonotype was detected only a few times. The CDR3, as DNA: TGCAGCGTTGATTTCCTTGGGGGAGGGACCTACAATGAGCAGTTCTTC. This sequence encodes CSVDFLGGGTYNEQFF. The chain joins TRBV29-1 to TRBJ2-1; 7 nucleotides agree with TRBD2. The V and J ends lost 3 bases and 2 bases, in that order; junction bases with no gene match: 10. Germline CDR1 and CDR2: SQVTM and ANQGSEA. CDR3 length: 16 amino acids.

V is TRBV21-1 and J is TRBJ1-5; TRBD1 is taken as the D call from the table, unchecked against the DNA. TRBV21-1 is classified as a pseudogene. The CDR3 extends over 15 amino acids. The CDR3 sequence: CASSTDREEGQPQHF. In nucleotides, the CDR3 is TGTGCCAGCAGCACCGACAGGGAAGAGGGTCAGCCCCAGCATTTT.

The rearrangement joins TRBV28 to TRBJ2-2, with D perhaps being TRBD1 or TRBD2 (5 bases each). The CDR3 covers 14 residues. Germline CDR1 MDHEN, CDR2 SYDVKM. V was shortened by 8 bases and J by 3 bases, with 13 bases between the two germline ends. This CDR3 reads CASVMRGYTGELFF. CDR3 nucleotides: TGTGCCAGCGTTATGAGGGGTTACACCGGGGAGCTGTTTTTT.

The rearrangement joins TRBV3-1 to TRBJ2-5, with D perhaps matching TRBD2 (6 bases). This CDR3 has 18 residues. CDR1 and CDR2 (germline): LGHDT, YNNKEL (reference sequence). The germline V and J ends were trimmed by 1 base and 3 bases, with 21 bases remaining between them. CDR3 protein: CASSQGTTWGSMKETQYF. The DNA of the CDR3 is TGTGCCAGCAGCCAAGGGACTACCTGGGGTAGTATGAAAGAGACCCAGTACTTC.

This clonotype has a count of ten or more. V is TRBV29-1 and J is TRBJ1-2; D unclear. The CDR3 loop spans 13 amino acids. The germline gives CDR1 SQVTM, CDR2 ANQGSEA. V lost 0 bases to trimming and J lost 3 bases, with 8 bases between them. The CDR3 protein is CSVEDHKDYGYTF. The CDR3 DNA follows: TGCAGCGTTGAAGACCATAAGGACTATGGCTACACCTTC.

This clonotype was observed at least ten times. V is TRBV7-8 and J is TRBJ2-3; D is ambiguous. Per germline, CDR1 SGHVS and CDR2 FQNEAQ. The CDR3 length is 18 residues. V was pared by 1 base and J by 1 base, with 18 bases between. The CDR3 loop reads CASSLVRAAASRTDTQYF. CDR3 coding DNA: TGTGCCAGCAGCTTAGTCCGGGCGGCGGCATCCCGCACAGATACGCAGTATTTT.

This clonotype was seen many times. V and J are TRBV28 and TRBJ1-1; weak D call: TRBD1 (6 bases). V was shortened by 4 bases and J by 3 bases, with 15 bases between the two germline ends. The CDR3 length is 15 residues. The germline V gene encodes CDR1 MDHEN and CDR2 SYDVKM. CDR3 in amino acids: CASSSYRDYHTEAFF. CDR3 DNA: TGTGCCAGCAGTTCCTACAGGGATTATCACACTGAAGCTTTCTTT.

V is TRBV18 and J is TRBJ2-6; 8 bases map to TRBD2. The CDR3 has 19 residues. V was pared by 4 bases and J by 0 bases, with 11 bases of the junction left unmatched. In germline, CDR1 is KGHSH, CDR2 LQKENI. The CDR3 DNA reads TGTGCCAGCTCACTTACAGCGGGAGTATGGCTCTCTGGGGCCAACGTCCTGACTTTC. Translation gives CASSLTAGVWLSGANVLTF. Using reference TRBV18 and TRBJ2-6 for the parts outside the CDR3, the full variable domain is NAGVMQNPRHLVRRRGQEARLRCSPMKGHSHVYWYRQLPEEGLKFMVYLQKENIIDESGMPKERFSAEFPKEGPSILRIQQVVRGDSAAYFCASSLTAGVWLSGANVLTFGAGSRLTVL.

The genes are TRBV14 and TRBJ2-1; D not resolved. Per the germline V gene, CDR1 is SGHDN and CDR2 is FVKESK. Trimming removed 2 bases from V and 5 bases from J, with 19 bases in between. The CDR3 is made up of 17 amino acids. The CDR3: CASSQREPLRTHNEQFF. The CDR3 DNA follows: TGTGCCAGCAGCCAAAGGGAACCCCTACGAACCCACAATGAGCAGTTCTTC.

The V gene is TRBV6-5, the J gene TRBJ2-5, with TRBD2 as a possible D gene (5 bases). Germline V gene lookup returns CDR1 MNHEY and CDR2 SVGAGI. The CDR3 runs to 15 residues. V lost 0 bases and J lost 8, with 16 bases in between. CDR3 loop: CASSYSVDHPGTQYF. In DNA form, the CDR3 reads TGTGCCAGCAGTTACTCGGTTGACCACCCGGGAACCCAGTACTTC.

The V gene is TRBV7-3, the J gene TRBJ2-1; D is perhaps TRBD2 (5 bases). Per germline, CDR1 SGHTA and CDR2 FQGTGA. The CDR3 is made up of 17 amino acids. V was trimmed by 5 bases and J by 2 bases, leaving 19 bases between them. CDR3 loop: CASSLDSYEPPYNEQFF. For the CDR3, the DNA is TGTGCCAGCAGCCTGGACTCCTATGAACCCCCCTACAATGAGCAGTTCTTC.

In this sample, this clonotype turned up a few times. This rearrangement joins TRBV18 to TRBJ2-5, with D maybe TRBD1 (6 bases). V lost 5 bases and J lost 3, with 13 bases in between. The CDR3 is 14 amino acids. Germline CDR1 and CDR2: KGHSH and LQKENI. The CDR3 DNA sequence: TGTGCCAGCTCAAAACGGACAGTTGAAGAGACCCAGTACTTC. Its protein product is CASSKRTVEETQYF.

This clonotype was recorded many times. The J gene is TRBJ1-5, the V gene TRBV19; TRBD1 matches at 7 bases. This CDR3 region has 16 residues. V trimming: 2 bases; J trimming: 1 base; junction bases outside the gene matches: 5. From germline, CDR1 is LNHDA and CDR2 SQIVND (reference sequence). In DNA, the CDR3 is TGTGCCAGTAGTATAAACCCGGGACAGAGCAATCAGCCCCAGCATTTT. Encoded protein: CASSINPGQSNQPQHF.

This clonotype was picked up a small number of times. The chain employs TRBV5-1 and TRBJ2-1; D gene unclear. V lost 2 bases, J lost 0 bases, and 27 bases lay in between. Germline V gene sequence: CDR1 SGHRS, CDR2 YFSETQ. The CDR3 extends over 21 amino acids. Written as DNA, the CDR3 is TGCGCCAGCAGCTTCTCCCAGCCCGAGCTCCCCAACCCGAGCTCCTACAATGAGCAGTTCTTC. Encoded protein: CASSFSQPELPNPSSYNEQFF.

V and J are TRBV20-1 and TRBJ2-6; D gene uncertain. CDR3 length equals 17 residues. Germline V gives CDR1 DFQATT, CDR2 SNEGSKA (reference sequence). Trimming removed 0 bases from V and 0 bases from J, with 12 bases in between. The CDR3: CSARDWAGDSGANVLTF. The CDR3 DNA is TGCAGTGCTAGAGATTGGGCAGGCGACTCTGGGGCCAACGTCCTGACTTTC.

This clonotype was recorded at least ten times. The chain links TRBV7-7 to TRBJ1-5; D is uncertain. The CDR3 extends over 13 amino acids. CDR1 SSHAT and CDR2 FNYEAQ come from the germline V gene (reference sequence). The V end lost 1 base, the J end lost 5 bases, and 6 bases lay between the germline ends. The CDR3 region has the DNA TGTGCCAGCAGCTTAGGAGAGGATCAGCCCCAGCATTTT. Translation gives CASSLGEDQPQHF.

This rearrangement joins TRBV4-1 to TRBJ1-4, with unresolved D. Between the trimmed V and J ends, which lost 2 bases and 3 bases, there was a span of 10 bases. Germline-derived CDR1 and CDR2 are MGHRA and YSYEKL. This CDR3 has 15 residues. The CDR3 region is CASSQWPLANEKLFF. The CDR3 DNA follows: TGCGCCAGCAGCCAATGGCCGCTGGCTAATGAAAAACTGTTTTTT.

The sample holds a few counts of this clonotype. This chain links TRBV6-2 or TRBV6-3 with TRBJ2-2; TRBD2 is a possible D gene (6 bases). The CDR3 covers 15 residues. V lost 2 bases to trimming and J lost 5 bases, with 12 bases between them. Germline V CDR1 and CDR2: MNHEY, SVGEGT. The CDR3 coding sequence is TGTGCCAGCAGTTACCCGGAGGGAGAAACCGGGGAGCTGTTTTTT. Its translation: CASSYPEGETGELFF.

The CDR3 nucleotides read TGTGCCAGCAGTGGTGTTACCTACAATGAGCAGTTCTTC. Protein: CASSGVTYNEQFF. V and J are TRBV6-1 and TRBJ2-1; D call uncertain. Deletions cut 4 bases from V and 2 bases from J, with 6 bases between. Germline V gene lookup returns CDR1 MNHNS and CDR2 SASEGT. The length of the CDR3 is 13 residues.

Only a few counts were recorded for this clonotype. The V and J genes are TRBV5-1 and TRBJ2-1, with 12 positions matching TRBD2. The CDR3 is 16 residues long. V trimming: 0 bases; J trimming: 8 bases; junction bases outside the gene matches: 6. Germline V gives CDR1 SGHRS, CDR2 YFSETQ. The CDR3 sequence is CASSLGTSGIRDEQFF. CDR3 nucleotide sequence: TGCGCCAGCAGCTTGGGGACTAGCGGGATCAGGGATGAGCAGTTCTTC.

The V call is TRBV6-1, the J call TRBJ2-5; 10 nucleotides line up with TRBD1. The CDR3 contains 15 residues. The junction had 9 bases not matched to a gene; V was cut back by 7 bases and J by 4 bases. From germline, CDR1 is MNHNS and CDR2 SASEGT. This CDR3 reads CASTPWTGGGETQYF. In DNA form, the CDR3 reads TGTGCCAGCACCCCTTGGACAGGGGGAGGAGAGACCCAGTACTTC.

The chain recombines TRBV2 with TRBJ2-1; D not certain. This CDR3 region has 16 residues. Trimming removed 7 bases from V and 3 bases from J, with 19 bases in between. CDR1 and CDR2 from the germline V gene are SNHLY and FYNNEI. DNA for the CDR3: TGTGCCAGCATCGAAAAAGGGCCCTCCGGCTACAATGAGCAGTTCTTC. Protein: CASIEKGPSGYNEQFF.

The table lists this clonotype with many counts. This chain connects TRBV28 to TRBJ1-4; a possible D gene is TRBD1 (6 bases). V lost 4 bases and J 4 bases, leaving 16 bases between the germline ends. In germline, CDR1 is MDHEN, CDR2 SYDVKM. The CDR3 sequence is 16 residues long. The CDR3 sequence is CASSSYTGLNNEKLFF. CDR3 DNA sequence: TGTGCCAGCAGTTCATACACAGGGTTAAATAATGAAAAACTGTTTTTT.

The CDR3 coding sequence is TGCGCCAGCAGCCCCCTCATCCGGGTCGGACCCTATGGCTACACCTTC. This codes for CASSPLIRVGPYGYTF. This chain connects TRBV5-1 to TRBJ1-2; no definite D call. Trimming took 4 bases from V and 4 from J, leaving 20 bases between them. There are 16 residues in the CDR3. Germline V gene data show CDR1 as SGHRS and CDR2 as YFSETQ.

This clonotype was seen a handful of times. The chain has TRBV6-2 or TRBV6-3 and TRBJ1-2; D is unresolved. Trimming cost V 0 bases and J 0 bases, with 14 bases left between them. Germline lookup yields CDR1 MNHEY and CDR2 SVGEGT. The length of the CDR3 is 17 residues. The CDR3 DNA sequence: TGTGCCAGCAGTTACTCGAAAGCACCGGAGTCTAACTATGGCTACACCTTC. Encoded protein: CASSYSKAPESNYGYTF.